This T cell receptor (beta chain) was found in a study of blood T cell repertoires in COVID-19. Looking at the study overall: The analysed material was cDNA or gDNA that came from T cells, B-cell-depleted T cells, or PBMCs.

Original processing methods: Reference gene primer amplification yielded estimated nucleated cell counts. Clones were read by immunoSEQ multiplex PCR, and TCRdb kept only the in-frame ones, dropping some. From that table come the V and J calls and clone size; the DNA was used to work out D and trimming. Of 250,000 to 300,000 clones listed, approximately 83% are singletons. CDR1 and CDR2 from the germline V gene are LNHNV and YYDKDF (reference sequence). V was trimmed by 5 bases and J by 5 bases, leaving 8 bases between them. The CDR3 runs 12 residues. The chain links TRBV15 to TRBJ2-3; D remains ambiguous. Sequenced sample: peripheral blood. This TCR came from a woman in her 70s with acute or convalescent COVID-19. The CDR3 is CATSESRDTQYF. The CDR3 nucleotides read TGTGCCACCAGCGAGAGTAGAGATACGCAGTATTTT.